The 15 T cell receptor beta chains in this list originate from one sample, sequenced in a study of graft-versus-host responses after intestinal transplantation. Sequencing used immunoSEQ multiplex PCR; TCRdb keeps in-frame clones, though not all of them. The repertoire holds tens of thousands of clones, with 84% as singletons. The antigens these receptors bind are not known. This material consisted of unstimulated CD4+ T cells sorted from spleen or lymph node cells, taken before transplant. The receptors originated from a human donor who was the organ donor for an intestinal transplant.

The chain joins TRBV19 to TRBJ2-6; the D is unclear. The V end lost 4 bases, the J end lost 0 bases, and 7 bases lay between the germline ends. CDR1 and CDR2 (germline): LNHDA, SQIVND (reference sequence). The CDR3 has 15 residues. In nucleotides, the CDR3 is TGTGCCAGTAGTAGCGCCGGCTCTGGGGCCAACGTCCTGACTTTC. Translating it yields CASSSAGSGANVLTF.

The chain employs TRBV29-1 and TRBJ1-2; TRBD1 matches 8 bases. CDR1 and CDR2 from the germline V gene are SQVTM and ANQGSEA. V shed 5 bases, J shed 7 bases, and the junction held 6 bases outside the gene matches. The length of the CDR3 is 12 residues. CDR3 sequence (DNA): TGCAGCGTTAACGGACAGGGATTTGGCTACACCTTC. It is translated as CSVNGQGFGYTF.

This chain connects TRBV5-6 to TRBJ2-7, with no clear D. CDR1 and CDR2 (germline): SGHDT, YYEEEE. This CDR3 is 16 amino acids long. V shed 3 bases and J shed 2 bases, with 18 bases lying between them. The CDR3 is CASSWAYNTQAYEQYV. The CDR3 DNA sequence: TGTGCCAGCAGCTGGGCCTACAACACCCAAGCCTACGAGCAGTACGTC.

This clone was seen a handful of times. The CDR3 coding sequence is TGTGCCAGCAGCTATGGGGGCACCTACAATGAGCAGTTCTTC. It is translated as CASSYGGTYNEQFF. The J gene is TRBJ2-1, the V gene TRBV5-4; possible D gene TRBD1, 6 bases. The V gene lost 3 bases and the J gene lost 2 bases, with 9 bases spanning the gap. The germline CDR1 and CDR2 sequences are SGHNT and YYREEE (reference sequence). The CDR3 length is 14 residues. Together with reference TRBV5-4 and TRBJ2-1, the CDR3 gives the full variable domain: ETGVTQSPTHLIKTRGQQVTLRCSSQSGHNTVSWYQQALGQGPQFIFQYYREEENGRGNFPPRFSGLQFPNYSSELNVNALELDDSALYLCASSYGGTYNEQFFGPGTRLTVL.

V usage is TRBV9 and J usage is TRBJ1-3; D is possibly TRBD1 (5 bases). V lost 1 base to trimming and J lost 1 base, with 9 bases between them. The CDR3 extends over 15 amino acids. CDR1 and CDR2 from the germline V gene are SGDLS and YYNGEE. CDR3 in amino acids: CASSVTGESGNTIYF. The CDR3 DNA follows: TGTGCCAGCAGCGTAACAGGAGAATCTGGAAACACCATATATTTT.

This sequence joins TRBV19 and TRBJ2-3, with D tentatively TRBD2 (6 bases). V lost 1 base to trimming and J lost 6 bases, with 8 bases between them. The CDR3 consists of 13 residues. CDR1 and CDR2 (germline): LNHDA, SQIVND (reference sequence). In DNA, the CDR3 is TGTGCCAGTAGTATAGGCCGGGGGGATACGCAGTATTTT. Its protein product is CASSIGRGDTQYF.

This clone was seen more than once but under ten times. The rearrangement links TRBV11-2 to TRBJ2-3; unclear D gene. The CDR3 sequence is 12 residues long. The germline V and J ends were trimmed by 0 bases and 10 bases, with 8 bases remaining between them. Germline V gene sequence: CDR1 SGHAT, CDR2 FQNNGV. CDR3 region: CASSLDGLSQYF. The CDR3 nucleotides read TGTGCCAGCAGCTTAGATGGGCTATCGCAGTATTTT.

The gene calls are TRBV19 and TRBJ1-2; unclear D gene. This CDR3 is 13 amino acids long. The V end lost 3 bases, the J end lost 3 bases, and 8 bases lay between the germline ends. Germline assignment: CDR1 LNHDA and CDR2 SQIVND (reference sequence). CDR3 bases: TGTGCCAGTAGTATTACTTTGTACTATGGCTACACCTTC. Translation: CASSITLYYGYTF. The variable domain in full, completed from reference TRBV19 and TRBJ1-2, reads DGGITQSPKYLFRKEGQNVTLSCEQNLNHDAMYWYRQDPGQGLRLIYYSQIVNDFQKGDIAEGYSVSREKKESFPLTVTSAQKNPTAFYLCASSITLYYGYTFGSGTRLTVV.

The chain uses TRBV29-1 and TRBJ1-6; D is unresolved. CDR1 is SQVTM, CDR2 ANQGSEA, per germline. The CDR3 extends over 12 amino acids. V was trimmed by 5 bases and J by 10 bases, leaving 12 bases between them. CDR3 region: CSVRDGVSPLHF. CDR3 nucleotides: TGCAGCGTTCGGGATGGGGTCTCACCCCTCCACTTT. The full variable domain, in which reference TRBV29-1 and TRBJ1-6 provide the parts outside the CDR3, is SAVISQKPSRDICQRGTSLTIQCQVDSQVTMMFWYRQQPGQSLTLIATANQGSEATYESGFVIDKFPISRPNLTFSTLTVSNMSPEDSSIYLCSVRDGVSPLHFGNGTRLTVT.

In this sample, this clone turned up once. The J gene is TRBJ1-4, the V gene TRBV4-1; D not resolved. V lost 1 base, J lost 4 bases, and 16 bases lay in between. This CDR3 has 17 amino acids. Germline loops: CDR1 MGHRA, CDR2 YSYEKL. The CDR3 nucleotides read TGCGCCAGCAGCCAAGGAGGCACCAGCCTGATTAATGAAAAACTGTTTTTT. Its translation is CASSQGGTSLINEKLFF.

J is TRBJ2-7 and V is TRBV5-3; 9 bases align to TRBD2. TRBV5-3 is noted as an ORF with a role that remains uncertain. The J segment lost 1 base and the V segment lost 9 bases, leaving 5 bases of the junction unmatched. The CDR3 consists of 13 residues. CDR3 bases: TGTGCCAATGCGGGGGGGTATTCCTACGAGCAGTACGTC. It translates to CANAGGYSYEQYV.

The chain couples TRBV7-2 to TRBJ1-6; D gene ambiguous. The CDR3 sequence is 14 residues long. Per germline, CDR1 SGHTA and CDR2 FQGNSA. V lost 5 bases and J 6 bases, leaving 11 bases between the germline ends. CDR3: CASSAGNINSPLHF. CDR3 nucleotides: TGTGCCAGCAGCGCAGGAAATATTAATTCACCCCTCCACTTT.

The V gene is TRBV11-2, the J gene TRBJ2-5, with TRBD2 matching 9 bases. CDR1 and CDR2 (germline): SGHAT, FQNNGV. The length of the CDR3 is 16 residues. V shed 1 base, J shed 4 bases, and the junction held 7 bases outside the gene matches. The CDR3 region has the DNA TGTGCCAGCAGCTTAGTTTTGGGCGGGGGGGCAGAGACCCAGTACTTC. Translating it yields CASSLVLGGGAETQYF.

In DNA form, the CDR3 reads TGTGCCAGCAGCCCGCGGACAGGGCTAAACACCATATATTTT. Translation: CASSPRTGLNTIYF. The gene calls are TRBV7-2 and TRBJ1-3; 8 bases match TRBD1. Germline V gene lookup returns CDR1 SGHTA and CDR2 FQGNSA. The CDR3 length is 14 residues. With V trimmed by 5 bases and J by 6 bases, 6 bases remained unmatched.

The rearrangement joins TRBV30 to TRBJ1-3; D is possibly TRBD1 (5 bases). CDR3 length equals 15 residues. Between the trimmed V and J ends, which lost 0 bases and 4 bases, there was a span of 13 bases. The germline V gene encodes CDR1 GTSNPN and CDR2 SVGIG (reference sequence). CDR3: CAWSVWGSSGNTIYF. The CDR3 DNA reads as TGTGCCTGGAGTGTTTGGGGCTCATCGGGAAACACCATATATTTT.